The sequence of this TCR beta chain was determined in a study of blood T cell repertoires in COVID-19. Background on the study: The study drew acute and convalescent COVID-19 samples from the United States, Italy and Spain. T cells, B-cell-depleted T cells, or PBMCs supplied cDNA or gDNA.

V was clipped by 3 bases and J by 4 bases; unmatched bases: 3. Germline V gives CDR1 MDHEN, CDR2 SYDVKM. The CDR3 loop spans 14 amino acids. Original data processing: Reference gene primer amplification yielded estimated nucleated cell counts. This table comes from immunoSEQ multiplex PCR, and its TCRdb copy is limited to in-frame clones, with some not included. V, J and clone size were drawn from that table, and D and trimming were deduced from the DNA. The data hold over 200,000 clones, with 90% observed a single time. Seattle's enrolled individuals joined amid active infection and were then monitored longitudinally. The table lists this clone with a few counts.

The specimen sequenced was peripheral blood. The chain carries TRBV28 and TRBJ1-3; 7 positions match TRBD1. This receptor was identified in a young man with COVID-19, enrolled during active disease. CDR3 sequence: CASSLWGQGNTIYF. The CDR3 DNA is TGTGCCAGCAGTTTGTGGGGACAGGGAAACACCATATATTTT.